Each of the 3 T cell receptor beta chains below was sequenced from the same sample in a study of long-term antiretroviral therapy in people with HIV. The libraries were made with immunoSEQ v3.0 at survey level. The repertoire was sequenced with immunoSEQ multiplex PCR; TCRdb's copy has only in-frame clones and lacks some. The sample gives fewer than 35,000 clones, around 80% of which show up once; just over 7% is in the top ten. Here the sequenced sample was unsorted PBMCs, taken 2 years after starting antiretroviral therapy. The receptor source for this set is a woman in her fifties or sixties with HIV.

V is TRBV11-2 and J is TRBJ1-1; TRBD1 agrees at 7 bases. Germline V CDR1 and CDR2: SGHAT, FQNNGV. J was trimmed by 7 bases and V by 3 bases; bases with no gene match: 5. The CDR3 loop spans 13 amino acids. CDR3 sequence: CASSFRRDSEAFF. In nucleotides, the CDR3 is TGTGCCAGCAGCTTCCGCCGGGACAGTGAAGCTTTCTTT.

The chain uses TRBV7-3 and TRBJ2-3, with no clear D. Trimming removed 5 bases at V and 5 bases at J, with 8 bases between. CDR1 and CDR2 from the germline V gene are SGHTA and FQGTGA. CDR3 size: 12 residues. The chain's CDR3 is CASSPPKDTQYF. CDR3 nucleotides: TGTGCCAGCAGCCCGCCAAAAGATACGCAGTATTTT.

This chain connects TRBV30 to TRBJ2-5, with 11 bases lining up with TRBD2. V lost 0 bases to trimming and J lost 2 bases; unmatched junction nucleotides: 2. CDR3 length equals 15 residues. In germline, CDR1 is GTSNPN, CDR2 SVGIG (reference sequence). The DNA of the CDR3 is TGTGCCTGGAGTGTAACTAGCGGGGGACAAGAGACCCAGTACTTC. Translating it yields CAWSVTSGGQETQYF.